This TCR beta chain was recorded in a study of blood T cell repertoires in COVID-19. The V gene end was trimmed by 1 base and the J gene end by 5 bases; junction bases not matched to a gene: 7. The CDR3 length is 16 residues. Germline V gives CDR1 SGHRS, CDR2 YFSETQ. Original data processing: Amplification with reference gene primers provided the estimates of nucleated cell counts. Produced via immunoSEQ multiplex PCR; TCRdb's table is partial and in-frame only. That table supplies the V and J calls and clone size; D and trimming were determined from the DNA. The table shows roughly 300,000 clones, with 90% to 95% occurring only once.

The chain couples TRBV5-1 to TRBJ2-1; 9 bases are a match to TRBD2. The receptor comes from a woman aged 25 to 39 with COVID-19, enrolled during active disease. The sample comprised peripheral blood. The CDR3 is CASSLRLAGVNNEQFF. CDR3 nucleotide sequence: TGCGCCAGCAGCTTGAGGTTAGCGGGAGTGAACAATGAGCAGTTCTTC.